This entry lists 30 T cell receptor beta chains sequenced from one sample in a study of sequential checkpoint blockade in melanoma. Specified treatment: randomized to nivolumab then ipilimumab (arm A) or the reverse (arm B). Clones were read by immunoSEQ multiplex PCR, and TCRdb kept only the in-frame ones, dropping some. The sample lists about 20,000 clones, 60% to 75% occurring once. The source material was tumor tissue (inferred from file names), sampled from a patient given nivolumab and ipilimumab in sequence. These receptors were taken from a human donor with melanoma.

This rearrangement joins TRBV18 to TRBJ2-7; TRBD1 matches at 9 bases. The germline gives CDR1 KGHSH, CDR2 LQKENI. The CDR3 covers 15 residues. V was clipped by 3 bases and J by 6 bases; unmatched bases: 9. CDR3 amino acids: CASSPTGTGTLEQYF. The CDR3 coding sequence is TGTGCCAGCTCACCGACCGGGACAGGGACTCTCGAGCAGTACTTC.

The chain joins TRBV19 to TRBJ2-1, with a possible D match to TRBD2 (5 bases). Trimming took 2 bases from V and 12 from J, leaving 14 bases between them. Germline CDR1 and CDR2: LNHDA and SQIVND (reference sequence). The CDR3 runs 13 residues. The CDR3 bases are TGTGCCAGTAGTATAATCGGCGGAGGAACGCAGTTCTTC. Its translation: CASSIIGGGTQFF.

The J gene is TRBJ1-1, the V gene TRBV6-8; possible D gene TRBD1, 5 bases. Germline assignment: CDR1 MNHGY and CDR2 SAAAGT. This CDR3 spans 15 amino acids. V was cut by 5 bases and J by 5 bases, with 18 bases left in between. The CDR3 DNA reads as TGTGCCAGCAGTGATCTTGTGGGGGAAGGGACTGAAGCTTTCTTT. Translation gives CASSDLVGEGTEAFF.

V is TRBV6-8 and J is TRBJ2-1; no clear D gene. The CDR3 length is 15 residues. V was clipped by 2 bases and J by 4 bases, with 12 bases between them. CDR1 and CDR2 from the germline V gene are MNHGY and SAAAGT. The CDR3: CASSYVVGLYNEQFF. In nucleotides, the CDR3 is TGTGCCAGCAGTTACGTCGTGGGCCTATACAATGAGCAGTTCTTC.

The chain couples TRBV19 to TRBJ1-1, with no clear D. V was shortened by 5 bases and J by 4 bases, with 14 bases between the two germline ends. CDR3 length: 14 amino acids. CDR1 LNHDA and CDR2 SQIVND come from the germline V gene (reference sequence). The CDR3 bases are TGTGCCAGTAGTGGGCAGTCGCCGGGCACTGAAGCTTTCTTT. It is translated as CASSGQSPGTEAFF.

The genes are TRBV10-2 and TRBJ1-3; possibly TRBD1 for D (5 bases). The V end lost 10 bases, the J end lost 0 bases, and 13 bases lay between the germline ends. Germline assignment: CDR1 WSHSY and CDR2 SAAADI. The CDR3 has 14 amino acids. CDR3: CATAPGFSGNTIYF. CDR3 bases: TGCGCCACCGCGCCAGGGTTCTCTGGAAACACCATATATTTT.

The CDR3 region is CASRDRGLGYTF. The CDR3 region has the DNA TGTGCCAGTAGGGACAGGGGGCTTGGCTACACCTTC. The chain couples TRBV19 to TRBJ1-2; 11 bases are a match to TRBD1. Unmatched junction bases numbered 1, after V lost 6 bases and J lost 7 bases. Per the germline V gene, CDR1 is LNHDA and CDR2 is SQIVND (reference sequence). CDR3 length: 12 residues.

The genes are TRBV19 and TRBJ1-5, with D perhaps TRBD1 (5 bases). The CDR3 contains 14 residues. V was clipped by 5 bases and J by 6 bases, with 14 bases between them. The V gene's germline CDR1 is LNHDA and CDR2 SQIVND (reference sequence). In DNA form, the CDR3 reads TGTGCCAGTAGTCCCGAAGAGGGGATTCAGCCCCAGCATTTT. Translated: CASSPEEGIQPQHF.

The chain uses TRBV30 and TRBJ1-6; D not resolved. The germline gives CDR1 GTSNPN, CDR2 SVGIG (reference sequence). CDR3 length equals 17 residues. The V end lost 1 base, the J end lost 0 bases, and 13 bases lay between the germline ends. The CDR3 DNA is TGTGCCTGGAGTGGCCAGTCCTATCTCTCCTATAATTCACCCCTCCACTTT. Translated, it gives CAWSGQSYLSYNSPLHF.

This clone was detected once. The chain employs TRBV10-1 and TRBJ1-5, with a possible D match to TRBD1 (5 bases). The CDR3 sequence is 16 residues long. Germline V gene lookup returns CDR1 WNHNN and CDR2 SYGVQD (reference sequence). Trimming stripped 0 bases from V and 6 bases from J, with 15 bases between. This chain's CDR3 is CASSESKGARGQPQHF. The CDR3 DNA reads TGCGCCAGCAGTGAGTCGAAAGGGGCTCGGGGTCAGCCCCAGCATTTT.

V gene TRBV6-7 combines with J gene TRBJ1-1; no clear D gene. TRBV6-7 is sorted into the ORF group, with uncertain function. V shed 6 bases and J shed 8 bases, with 16 bases lying between them. The CDR3 is 13 amino acids. For the CDR3, the DNA is TGTGCCAGCAGCCCGCACCATGAGCTGGAAGCTTTCTTT. It translates to CASSPHHELEAFF.

J is TRBJ2-5 and V is TRBV28, with 11 nucleotides matching TRBD2. In germline, CDR1 is MDHEN, CDR2 SYDVKM. CDR3 length: 15 residues. V gave up 7 bases and J gave up 3 bases; unmatched junction bases: 7. CDR3 in amino acids: CASKISGRGKETQYF. The DNA for the CDR3 is TGTGCCAGCAAAATTAGCGGGAGGGGGAAAGAGACCCAGTACTTC. Based on the CDR3 plus reference TRBV28 and TRBJ2-5, the full variable domain is DVKVTQSSRYLVKRTGEKVFLECVQDMDHENMFWYRQDPGLGLRLIYFSYDVKMKEKGDIPEGYSVSREKKERFSLILESASTNQTSMYLCASKISGRGKETQYFGPGTRLLVL.

The chain carries TRBV10-1 and TRBJ2-1; no reliable D call. Trimming shortened V by 2 bases and J by 8 bases, and 13 bases separated the two germline ends. CDR1 and CDR2 from the germline V gene are WNHNN and SYGVQD (reference sequence). The CDR3 length is 14 residues. As DNA, the CDR3 is TGCGCCAGCAGTGAGGTCCGGGTTCTCGATGAGCAGTTCTTC. Translated: CASSEVRVLDEQFF.

This chain joins TRBV5-1 and TRBJ1-1; D is unresolved. Germline V lookup: CDR1 SGHRS, CDR2 YFSETQ. The length of the CDR3 is 14 residues. With 4 bases removed from V and 4 bases from J, the gap between germline ends came to 14 bases. The CDR3 loop is CASSDGPGGTEAFF. The DNA of the CDR3 is TGCGCCAGCAGCGACGGACCCGGCGGCACTGAAGCTTTCTTT.

The gene calls are TRBV16 and TRBJ1-4; D is possibly TRBD1 (5 bases). The CDR3 sequence is 15 residues long. Trimming removed 4 bases at V and 3 bases at J, with 12 bases between. Per germline, CDR1 KGHSY and CDR2 FQNENV. For the CDR3, the DNA is TGTGCCAGCAGCCTCCCGGGGGGAGCTAATGAAAAACTGTTTTTT. This encodes CASSLPGGANEKLFF.

This rearrangement joins TRBV28 to TRBJ1-1; weak D call: TRBD1 (6 bases). CDR1 and CDR2 from the germline V gene are MDHEN and SYDVKM. Trimming took 11 bases from V and 5 from J, leaving 24 bases between them. This CDR3 is built from 15 residues. The CDR3 DNA sequence: TGTGCCTCAATGGTCGGGGGGCGAGCATATACTGAAGCTTTCTTT. This gives the protein CASMVGGRAYTEAFF.

The V gene is TRBV5-1, the J gene TRBJ2-3; D is unresolved. Trimming left V 6 bases short and J 0 bases short, with 11 bases between. The CDR3 sequence is 14 residues long. The germline V gene has CDR1 SGHRS and CDR2 YFSETQ. The CDR3 sequence is CASTRYLSTDTQYF. As DNA, the CDR3 is TGCGCCAGCACAAGATACCTGAGCACAGATACGCAGTATTTT. Variable domain in full (rest from reference TRBV5-1 and TRBJ2-3): KAGVTQTPRYLIKTRGQQVTLSCSPISGHRSVSWYQQTPGQGLQFLFEYFSETQRNKGNFPGRFSGRQFSNSRSEMNVSTLELGDSALYLCASTRYLSTDTQYFGPGTRLTVL.

The J gene is TRBJ2-6, the V gene TRBV18; 7 bases align to TRBD1. CDR1 is KGHSH, CDR2 LQKENI, per germline. The CDR3 runs to 20 residues. The J segment lost 0 bases and the V segment lost 0 bases, leaving 11 bases of the junction unmatched. The DNA of the CDR3 is TGTGCCAGCTCACCACCGCTGGGGACAGAGAAGTACTCTGGGGCCAACGTCCTGACTTTC. This codes for CASSPPLGTEKYSGANVLTF.

This clone was found once. The rearrangement joins TRBV18 to TRBJ2-5, with 9 bases matching TRBD2. CDR1 and CDR2 (germline): KGHSH, LQKENI. After removal of 6 bases from V and 5 bases from J, the junction contained 13 bases not matched to a gene. CDR3 length: 16 residues. The CDR3 loop reads CASSARTSATGETQYF. DNA of the CDR3: TGTGCCAGCTCCGCAAGGACTAGCGCCACTGGGGAGACCCAGTACTTC.

By sample fraction, this clone is medium-sized. The genes are TRBV6-1 and TRBJ2-2; 7 bases map to TRBD2. CDR3 length equals 16 residues. The germline V gene encodes CDR1 MNHNS and CDR2 SASEGT. The junction had 2 bases not matched to a gene; V was cut back by 1 base and J by 0 bases. The CDR3: CASSEGGLANTGELFF. The CDR3 DNA reads as TGTGCCAGCAGTGAAGGTGGACTAGCGAACACCGGGGAGCTGTTTTTT.

This clone was observed a single time. The chain combines TRBV9 with TRBJ2-5; TRBD1 might be the D (5 bases). Germline V gene sequence: CDR1 SGDLS, CDR2 YYNGEE. Trimming left V 7 bases short and J 5 bases short, with 18 bases between. CDR3 length: 14 amino acids. CDR3 amino acids: CASAIDRYPETQYF. For the CDR3, the DNA is TGTGCCAGCGCGATCGACAGATATCCGGAGACCCAGTACTTC.

This clone was seen a few times. The chain uses TRBV30 and TRBJ2-1; 9 bases align to TRBD2. CDR3 length equals 17 residues. Losses at the gene ends were 2 bases for V and 5 bases for J; bases not matched to a gene: 13. From germline, CDR1 is GTSNPN and CDR2 SVGIG (reference sequence). CDR3 bases: TGTGCCTGGAGTACCCCGAAGCCTGCGGGAGGGGACAATGAGCAGTTCTTC. Translated: CAWSTPKPAGGDNEQFF. The full variable domain, with the rest looked up from reference TRBV30 and TRBJ2-1, is SQTIHQWPATLVQPVGSPLSLECTVEGTSNPNLYWYRQAAGRGLQLLFYSVGIGQISSEVPQNLSASRPQDRQFILSSKKLLLSDSGFYLCAWSTPKPAGGDNEQFFGPGTRLTVL.

V usage is TRBV5-1 and J usage is TRBJ2-5; no reliable D call. Germline loops: CDR1 SGHRS, CDR2 YFSETQ. V was cut by 4 bases and J by 1 base, with 11 bases left in between. The CDR3 is 14 residues long. The CDR3 DNA follows: TGCGCCAGCAGCGTGATACAAGCCCAAGAGACCCAGTACTTC. Protein product: CASSVIQAQETQYF.

This clone has just one count. The chain is built from TRBV9 and TRBJ1-1; D unclear. Germline assignment: CDR1 SGDLS and CDR2 YYNGEE. There are 13 residues in the CDR3. V lost 4 bases and J lost 6, with 13 bases in between. The CDR3 reads CASSLGKRPEAFF. The DNA of the CDR3 is TGTGCCAGCAGCTTAGGGAAGAGGCCTGAAGCTTTCTTT.

The rearrangement links TRBV19 to TRBJ2-5; D uncertain. V gave up 6 bases and J gave up 2 bases, with 13 bases separating them. The CDR3 has 14 amino acids. CDR1 is LNHDA and CDR2 is SQIVND in the germline V gene (reference sequence). The CDR3 region has the DNA TGTGCCAGTAGCAAGTTGGGCCGGCAAGAGACCCAGTACTTC. This sequence encodes CASSKLGRQETQYF.

There are many counts of this clone. V is TRBV6-8 and J is TRBJ2-1, with TRBD1 matching 8 bases. This CDR3 is built from 14 residues. The J segment lost 5 bases and the V segment lost 8 bases, leaving 8 bases of the junction unmatched. Germline V gene sequence: CDR1 MNHGY, CDR2 SAAAGT. This CDR3 is CASRRTGRNNEQFF. CDR3 coding DNA: TGTGCCAGCCGTAGGACAGGGCGAAACAATGAGCAGTTCTTC.

V gene TRBV30 combines with J gene TRBJ1-4, with D unclear. Germline V CDR1 and CDR2: GTSNPN, SVGIG (reference sequence). The CDR3 is 13 amino acids. Trimming removed 7 bases from V and 0 bases from J, with 9 bases in between. In DNA, the CDR3 is TGTGCCTTGAGGCTCGCAACTAATGAAAAACTGTTTTTT. Translated: CALRLATNEKLFF.

The chain links TRBV19 to TRBJ2-2; no clear D. Germline CDR1 and CDR2: LNHDA and SQIVND (reference sequence). The CDR3 totals 14 residues. The ends were cut back, 6 bases at V and 0 bases at J, with 8 bases in the middle. The CDR3 spells CASRPIANTGELFF. The CDR3 DNA follows: TGTGCCAGTAGACCCATCGCGAACACCGGGGAGCTGTTTTTT.

The V gene is TRBV6-4, the J gene TRBJ2-6; D not certain. The CDR3 sequence is 15 residues long. Germline V gene sequence: CDR1 MRHNA, CDR2 SNTAGT. V was shortened by 5 bases and J by 2 bases, with 10 bases between the two germline ends. The CDR3 protein is CASSYDGPGANVLTF. In nucleotides, the CDR3 is TGTGCCAGCAGTTACGACGGCCCTGGGGCCAACGTCCTGACTTTC.

The genes are TRBV18 and TRBJ2-6; D possibly corresponds to TRBD1 (6 bases). V lost 3 bases and J 2 bases, leaving 8 bases between the germline ends. The CDR3 spans 15 residues. Germline loops: CDR1 KGHSH, CDR2 LQKENI. The CDR3 reads CASSPRTAGANVLTF. Here the CDR3 DNA reads TGTGCCAGCTCACCCAGGACAGCTGGGGCCAACGTCCTGACTTTC.